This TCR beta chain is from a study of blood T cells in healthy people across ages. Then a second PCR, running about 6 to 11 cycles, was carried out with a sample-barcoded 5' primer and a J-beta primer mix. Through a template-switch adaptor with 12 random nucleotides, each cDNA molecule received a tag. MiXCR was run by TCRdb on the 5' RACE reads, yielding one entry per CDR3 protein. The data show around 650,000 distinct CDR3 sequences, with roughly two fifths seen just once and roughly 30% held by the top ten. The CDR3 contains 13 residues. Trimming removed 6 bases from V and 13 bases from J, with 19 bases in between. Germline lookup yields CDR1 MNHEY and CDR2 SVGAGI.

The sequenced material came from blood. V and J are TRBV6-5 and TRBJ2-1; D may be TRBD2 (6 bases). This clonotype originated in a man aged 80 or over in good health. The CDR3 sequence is CASREGGRETQFF. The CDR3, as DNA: TGTGCCAGCAGGGAGGGTGGGAGAGAGACCCAGTTCTTC.